This T cell receptor (beta chain) was retrieved from a study of T cells in tuberculosis. The protocol was immunoSEQ multiplex PCR, while the TCRdb copy is restricted to in-frame clones and leaves out a portion. This sample carries 55,000 to 70,000 clones, 81% of them seen once, and the ten largest clones take about 13%. CDR1 is SEHNR, CDR2 FQNEAQ, per germline (reference sequence). The CDR3 has 12 residues. Trimming removed 5 bases from V and 7 bases from J, with 11 bases in between. After thawing and overnight rest, PBMC were stained with GMM-loaded CD1B tetramer, viability dye and anti-CD3 for sorting. CD1B tetramers were loaded with Rhodococcus equi-derived C32 glucose monomycolate. Before cryopreservation, the sorted PBMC lost their CD14-expressing monocytes.

The sequence was obtained from an adult woman with latent tuberculosis. Sequenced input: CD1b-GMM tetramer-negative cells sorted from PBMCs. The chain uses TRBV7-9 and TRBJ2-5, with D maybe TRBD2 (6 bases). CDR3 amino acids: CASSPEAGTQYF. In DNA form, the CDR3 reads TGTGCCAGCAGCCCCGAAGCGGGGACCCAGTACTTC.